There are a few counts of the clone carrying this TCR beta chain. The CDR3 has 13 amino acids. Germline V CDR1 and CDR2: SGDLS, YYNGEE. V dropped 0 bases and J dropped 7 bases, with 8 bases sitting between them. This record comes from a study of quantifying T cell responses using KT2 cells. The wider study: RNA was reverse transcribed with TCR alpha and beta constant-region primers.

An oligo carrying a UMI was ligated to the cDNA 3' end. An equimolar mix of RC1.1 and RC1.2 primed the beta chain across TRBC1 and TRBC2. TCRdb fed the UMI-ligation and nested PCR reads into MiXCR, producing one record per CDR3 protein. The sample shows 60,000 or so distinct CDR3 sequences, 10% to 15% of them seen only once. The chain uses TRBV9 and TRBJ2-1, with unresolved D. This clonotype was obtained from a human donor. Sequencing was carried out using PBMCs spiked with cells of the T cell clone KT2. CDR3 in amino acids: CASSVGSVNEQFF. CDR3 DNA sequence: TGTGCCAGCAGCGTAGGGAGCGTGAATGAGCAGTTCTTC.